These 15 T cell receptor beta chains share one sample of origin, sequenced in a study of tumor-infiltrating lymphocytes in primary liver carcinoma. From roughly 21-30 mg of unsorted bulk tissue, DNA and RNA were co-extracted together. Synthesis of TCR beta cDNA was carried out from 450 to 650 ng total RNA with a constant-region primer. Libraries of TCR beta came from three nested multiplex PCR rounds with slightly modified ARM-PCR. The study ran its first two PCR rounds for roughly 11 cycles each, using TRBV1-TRBV30 forward primers and a C-beta reverse primer. TCRdb passed the multiplex PCR reads through MiXCR, listing each CDR3 protein once. The sample has approximately 88,000 distinct CDR3 sequences, just over 65% seen once. Sequencing was performed on tumor-adjacent normal liver tissue. All receptors come from a man in his forties with primary liver carcinoma and hepatitis B virus infection.

Worth noting for this clonotype: One end of the junction is discordant with germline, which a read error may explain. This chain connects TRBV29-1 to TRBJ2-2, with a possible D match to TRBD2 (5 bases). This CDR3 comprises 14 residues. Germline-derived CDR1 and CDR2 are SQVTM and ANQGSEA. CDR3 amino acids: CSSFRTSNIGELFF. The CDR3 nucleotides read TGCAGCTCCTTCAGGACTTCGAACATCGGGGAGCTGTTTTTT.

As regards this clonotype: Lacking the conserved final phenylalanine or tryptophan, this CDR3 likely reflects a read error. The chain employs TRBV5-1 and TRBJ1-2, with 9 bases lining up with TRBD1. J gave up 2 bases and V 4 bases, and 0 bases lay outside the gene matches. The germline CDR1 and CDR2 sequences are SGHRS and YFSETQ. The CDR3 consists of 13 residues. CDR3 region: CASSDRGNYGYTI. CDR3 bases: TGCGCCAGCAGCGACAGGGGGAACTATGGCTACACCATC.

The chain links TRBV29-1 to TRBJ1-1; 8 bases line up with TRBD1. CDR1 is SQVTM and CDR2 is ANQGSEA in the germline V gene. The J segment lost 4 bases and the V segment lost 6 bases, leaving 7 bases of the junction unmatched. This CDR3 contains 13 residues. The CDR3 sequence is CSVGGQGATEAFF. The CDR3 DNA reads TGCAGCGTCGGCGGTCAGGGGGCCACTGAAGCTTTCTTT.

Notes on this clonotype: Germline is not matched at one junction end, which may reflect a read error. This chain joins TRBV12-3 or TRBV12-4 and TRBJ2-1; D possibly uses TRBD1 or TRBD2 (5 bases each). The CDR3 length is 14 residues. The CDR3 bases are TGTGCCAGCACCCTAGGGACGGCCTACAGTGAGCAGTTCTTC. The encoded protein is CASTLGTAYSEQFF.

This clonotype was found many times. The gene calls are TRBV29-1 and TRBJ2-7, with 7 bases fitting TRBD1. V gave up 5 bases and J gave up 1 base; unmatched junction bases: 8. The CDR3 consists of 14 residues. The germline CDR1 and CDR2 sequences are SQVTM and ANQGSEA. The CDR3 bases are TGCAGCGTTTCCACCGGGACAGCTTCCTACGAGCAGTACTTC. Translation: CSVSTGTASYEQYF.

With regard to this clonotype: A much larger clone lies one base from this, so it may be a read error. This chain joins TRBV6-2 or TRBV6-3 and TRBJ2-7; D is unclear. V lost 7 bases, J lost 3 bases, and 16 bases lay in between. CDR3 length: 14 residues. Germline V lookup: CDR1 MNHEY, CDR2 SVGEGT. The CDR3 nucleotides read TGTGCCAGCACTTCGCTGCTGTCCTTCTACGAGCAGTACTTC. Amino acid sequence: CASTSLLSFYEQYF.

With regard to this clonotype: With a much larger clone just one base away, this may be a read error. The V gene is TRBV29-1, the J gene TRBJ1-1; 10 bases align to TRBD1. CDR1 SQVTM and CDR2 ANQGSEA come from the germline V gene. The CDR3 totals 14 residues. CDR3 sequence: CSVETGGSNAEAFF. CDR3 bases: TGCAGCGTTGAGACAGGGGGCTCGAACGCTGAAGCTTTCTTT.

In regard to this clonotype: Possible read error: a much larger clone is one base away. The V call is TRBV10-3, the J call TRBJ2-1; TRBD2 agrees at 8 bases. Germline V gene data show CDR1 as ENHRY and CDR2 as SYGVKD. This CDR3 region has 15 residues. Germline trimming cut 4 bases from V and 5 bases from J; bases unmatched to any gene: 7. The CDR3 is CAISVKAGDHNEQFF. The CDR3 DNA reads as TGTGCCATCAGTGTCAAAGCGGGAGACCACAATGAGCAGTTCTTC.

Concerning this clonotype itself: The junction shows a germline mismatch at one end, possibly a read error. V usage is TRBV6-2 or TRBV6-3 and J usage is TRBJ2-1; no reliable D call. The CDR3 runs 14 residues. CDR1 is MNHEY and CDR2 is SVGEGT in the germline V gene. CDR3 loop: CASSYGGDKDEQFF. The CDR3 bases are TGTGCTAGCAGTTACGGTGGGGATAAGGATGAGCAGTTCTTC.

Note on this clonotype: The junction departs from germline at one end; a sequencing error may be responsible. The CDR3 coding sequence is TGTGCCAGCAGCCTGGGACTAGCGGGAGAAGTTAGCAATGAGCAGATCTTC. This sequence encodes CASSLGLAGEVSNEQIF. The J gene is TRBJ2-1, the V gene TRBV11-1; 14 bases are shared with TRBD2. Germline V lookup: CDR1 SGHAT, CDR2 FQDESV (reference sequence). The CDR3 is made up of 17 amino acids.

The chain joins TRBV6-5 to TRBJ2-7; the D is unclear. Trimming removed 7 bases at V and 6 bases at J, with 13 bases between. The CDR3 extends over 12 amino acids. Germline loops: CDR1 MNHEY, CDR2 SVGAGI. This chain's CDR3 is CASMPVSVEQYF. The CDR3 DNA sequence: TGTGCCAGCATGCCGGTTTCGGTCGAGCAGTACTTC.

This chain links TRBV28 with TRBJ1-5; possible D gene TRBD1, 6 bases. Germline CDR1 is MDHEN and CDR2 is SYDVKM. V was shortened by 7 bases and J by 6 bases, with 34 bases between the two germline ends. The CDR3 is 20 amino acids. In DNA form, the CDR3 reads TGTGCCAGCACTCCCGGGACAAGGGTAACCCCTAACTGGTTCTTTCAGCCCCAGCATTTT. Its protein is CASTPGTRVTPNWFFQPQHF.

About this clonotype itself: A much larger clone differs by one base, so this may be a read error. V and J are TRBV29-1 and TRBJ2-7, with unresolved D. This CDR3 is 11 amino acids long. Germline-derived CDR1 and CDR2 are SQVTM and ANQGSEA. CDR3 nucleotide sequence: TGCAGCGTATCCGACGGCTACGAGCGGTACTTC. This gives the protein CSVSDGYERYF.

Details on this clonotype: An end of the junction does not agree with germline; a read error may underlie this. V and J are TRBV6-6 and TRBJ2-3; TRBD2 matches at 7 bases. This CDR3 is 16 amino acids long. CDR1 and CDR2 (germline): MNHNY, SVGAGI (reference sequence). For the CDR3, the DNA is TGTCCCAGCAGGCACTGCGCGACTAGCCTCACAGATACGCAGTATTTT. Translation gives CPSRHCATSLTDTQYF.

This clonotype was counted many times. The rearrangement uses TRBV10-3 and TRBJ1-1; D call uncertain. Germline CDR1 and CDR2: ENHRY and SYGVKD. V was shortened by 5 bases and J by 0 bases, with 7 bases between the two germline ends. The CDR3 loop spans 13 amino acids. The CDR3 spells CAISFQMNTEAFF. The DNA of the CDR3 is TGTGCCATCAGTTTTCAGATGAACACTGAAGCTTTCTTT.